This TCR delta chain was captured by sequencing in a study of γδ T cells in repeated Plasmodium falciparum infection. General study findings and limits: Repeated controlled infections reportedly drove waves of new clonotype selection in Vdelta2-negative, mostly Vdelta1+, gammadelta repertoires. Malian children's Vdelta2-negative repertoires appeared more expanded and less diverse than Australians'.

In this sample, this clone turned up a few times. The target antigen is unknown. This likely reflects a read error, since a far larger clone is one base away. The same CDR3 can be traced to other DNA sequences in this sample. TCRdb ran CATT on the multiplex PCR reads. The sample lists 75,000 to 100,000 delta-chain clones, approximately 1.4% seen once, with under 9.5% in the top ten. Germline loops: CDR1 GEAIGNYY, CDR2 EKD. The trim removed 7 bases at V and 5 bases at J, leaving 14 bases unmatched. This CDR3 region has 15 residues. Flow sorting of PBMC yielded separate Vgamma9/Vdelta2+ and Vdelta2-negative gammadelta T cell populations for bulk repertoire analysis.

Sequencing was performed on gamma-delta T cells from blood. V is TRDV2 and J is TRDJ1; TRDD3 matches 8 bases. The receptor was isolated from a pool of human donors (malaria-infected and uninfected, not separated). The CDR3 loop reads CACVLLGAPEDKLIF. The CDR3 DNA reads as TGTGCCTGCGTGTTACTGGGGGCCCCCGAGGATAAACTCATCTTT.